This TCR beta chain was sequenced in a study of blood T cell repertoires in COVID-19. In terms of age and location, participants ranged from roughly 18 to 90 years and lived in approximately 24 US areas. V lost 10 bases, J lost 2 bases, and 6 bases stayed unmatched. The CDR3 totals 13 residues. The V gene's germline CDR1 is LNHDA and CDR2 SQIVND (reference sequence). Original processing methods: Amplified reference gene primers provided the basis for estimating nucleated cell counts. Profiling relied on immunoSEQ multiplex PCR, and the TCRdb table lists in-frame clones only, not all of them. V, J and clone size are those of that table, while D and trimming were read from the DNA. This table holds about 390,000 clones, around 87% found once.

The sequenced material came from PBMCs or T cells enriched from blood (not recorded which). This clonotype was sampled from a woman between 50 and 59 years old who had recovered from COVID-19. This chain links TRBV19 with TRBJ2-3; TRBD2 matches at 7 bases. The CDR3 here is CATSTSFTDTQYF. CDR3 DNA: TGTGCCACCTCGACTAGCTTCACAGATACGCAGTATTTT.